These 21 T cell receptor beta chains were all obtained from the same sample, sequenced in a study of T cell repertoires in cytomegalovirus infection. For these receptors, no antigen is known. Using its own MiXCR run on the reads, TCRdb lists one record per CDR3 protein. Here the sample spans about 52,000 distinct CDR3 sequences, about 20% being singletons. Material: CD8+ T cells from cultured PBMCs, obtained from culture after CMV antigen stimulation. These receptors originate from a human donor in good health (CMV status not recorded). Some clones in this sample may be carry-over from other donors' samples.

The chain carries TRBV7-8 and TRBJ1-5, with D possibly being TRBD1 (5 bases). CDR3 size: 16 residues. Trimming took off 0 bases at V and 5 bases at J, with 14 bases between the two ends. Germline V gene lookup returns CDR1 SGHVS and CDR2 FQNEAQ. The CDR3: CASSLAPGTGDQPQHF. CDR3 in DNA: TGTGCCAGCAGCTTAGCGCCCGGGACGGGGGATCAGCCCCAGCATTTT.

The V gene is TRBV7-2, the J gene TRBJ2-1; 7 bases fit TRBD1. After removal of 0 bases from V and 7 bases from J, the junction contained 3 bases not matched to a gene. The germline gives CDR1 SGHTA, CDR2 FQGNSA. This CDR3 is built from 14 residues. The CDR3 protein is CASSLAGTANEQFF. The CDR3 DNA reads TGTGCCAGCAGCTTAGCCGGGACAGCAAATGAGCAGTTCTTC. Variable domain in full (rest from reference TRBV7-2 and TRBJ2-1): GAGVSQSPSNKVTEKGKDVELRCDPISGHTALYWYRQSLGQGLEFLIYFQGNSAPDKSGLPSDRFSAERTGGSVSTLTIQRTQQEDSAVYLCASSLAGTANEQFFGPGTRLTVL.

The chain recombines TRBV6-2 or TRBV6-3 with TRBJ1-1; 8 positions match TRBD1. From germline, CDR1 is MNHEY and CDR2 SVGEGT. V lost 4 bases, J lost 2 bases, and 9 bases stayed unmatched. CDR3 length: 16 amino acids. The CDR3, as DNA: TGTGCCAGCAGTTCCCTCCGCGACAGGGGCAACACTGAAGCTTTCTTT. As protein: CASSSLRDRGNTEAFF.

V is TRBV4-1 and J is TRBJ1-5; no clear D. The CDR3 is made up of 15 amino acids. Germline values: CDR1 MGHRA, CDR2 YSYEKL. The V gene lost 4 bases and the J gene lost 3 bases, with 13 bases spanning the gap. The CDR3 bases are TGCGCCAGCAGCCGTAGACAAGGTGTCAATCAGCCCCAGCATTTT. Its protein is CASSRRQGVNQPQHF.

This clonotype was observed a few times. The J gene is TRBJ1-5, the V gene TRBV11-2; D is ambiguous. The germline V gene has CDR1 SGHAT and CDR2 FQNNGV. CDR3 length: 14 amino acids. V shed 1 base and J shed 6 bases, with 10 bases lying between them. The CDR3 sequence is CASSLAGNRQPQHF. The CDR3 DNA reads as TGTGCCAGCAGCTTAGCGGGGAATCGTCAGCCCCAGCATTTT.

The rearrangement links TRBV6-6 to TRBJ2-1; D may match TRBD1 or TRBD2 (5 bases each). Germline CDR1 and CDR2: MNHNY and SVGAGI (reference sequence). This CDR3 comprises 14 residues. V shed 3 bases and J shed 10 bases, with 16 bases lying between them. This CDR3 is CASSYSAGTEEQFF. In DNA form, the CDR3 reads TGTGCCAGCAGTTATTCTGCAGGGACCGAGGAGCAGTTCTTC.

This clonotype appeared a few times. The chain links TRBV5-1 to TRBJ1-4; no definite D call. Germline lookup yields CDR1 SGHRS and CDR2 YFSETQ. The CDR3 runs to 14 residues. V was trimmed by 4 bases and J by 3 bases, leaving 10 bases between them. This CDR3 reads CASSETTSNEKLFF. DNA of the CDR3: TGCGCCAGCAGCGAGACGACTTCTAATGAAAAACTGTTTTTT. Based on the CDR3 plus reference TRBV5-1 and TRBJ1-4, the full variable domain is KAGVTQTPRYLIKTRGQQVTLSCSPISGHRSVSWYQQTPGQGLQFLFEYFSETQRNKGNFPGRFSGRQFSNSRSEMNVSTLELGDSALYLCASSETTSNEKLFFGSGTQLSVL.

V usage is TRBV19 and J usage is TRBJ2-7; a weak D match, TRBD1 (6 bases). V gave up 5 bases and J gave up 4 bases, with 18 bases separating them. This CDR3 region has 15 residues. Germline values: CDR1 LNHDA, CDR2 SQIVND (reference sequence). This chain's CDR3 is CASSPSWGRGYEQYF. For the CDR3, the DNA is TGTGCCAGTAGTCCCAGCTGGGGGCGCGGGTACGAGCAGTACTTC.

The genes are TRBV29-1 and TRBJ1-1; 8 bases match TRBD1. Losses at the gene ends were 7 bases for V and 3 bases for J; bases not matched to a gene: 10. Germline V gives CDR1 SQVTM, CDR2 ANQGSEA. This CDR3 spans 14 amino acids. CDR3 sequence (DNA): TGCAGCGCCCGCTCAGCGACAGGGGACACTGAAGCTTTCTTT. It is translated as CSARSATGDTEAFF.

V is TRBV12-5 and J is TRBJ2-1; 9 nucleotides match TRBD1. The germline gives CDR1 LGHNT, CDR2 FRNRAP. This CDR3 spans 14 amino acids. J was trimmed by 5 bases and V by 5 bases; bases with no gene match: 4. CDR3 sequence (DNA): TGTGCTAGTGGTCCATGGGACAGGGACAATGAGCAGTTCTTC. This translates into CASGPWDRDNEQFF.

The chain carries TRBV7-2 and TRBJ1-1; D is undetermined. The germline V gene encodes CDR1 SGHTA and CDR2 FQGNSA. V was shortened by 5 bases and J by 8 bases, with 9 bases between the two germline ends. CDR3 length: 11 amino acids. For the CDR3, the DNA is TGTGCCAGCAGCCCCGGCCGAGAAGCTTTCTTT. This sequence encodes CASSPGREAFF.

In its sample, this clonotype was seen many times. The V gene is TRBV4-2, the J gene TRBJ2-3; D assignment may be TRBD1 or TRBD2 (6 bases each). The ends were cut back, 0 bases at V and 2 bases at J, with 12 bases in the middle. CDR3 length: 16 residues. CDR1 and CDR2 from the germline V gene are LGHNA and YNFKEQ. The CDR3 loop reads CASSQEGAGYTDTQYF. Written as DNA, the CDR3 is TGTGCCAGCAGCCAAGAGGGGGCGGGGTACACAGATACGCAGTATTTT.

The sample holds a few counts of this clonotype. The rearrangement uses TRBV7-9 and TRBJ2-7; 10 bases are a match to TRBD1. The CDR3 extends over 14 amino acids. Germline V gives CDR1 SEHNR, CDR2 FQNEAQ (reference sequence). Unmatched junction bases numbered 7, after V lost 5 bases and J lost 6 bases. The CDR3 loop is CASSPDRGVGEQYF. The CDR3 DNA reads TGTGCCAGCAGCCCGGACAGGGGGGTAGGCGAGCAGTACTTC.

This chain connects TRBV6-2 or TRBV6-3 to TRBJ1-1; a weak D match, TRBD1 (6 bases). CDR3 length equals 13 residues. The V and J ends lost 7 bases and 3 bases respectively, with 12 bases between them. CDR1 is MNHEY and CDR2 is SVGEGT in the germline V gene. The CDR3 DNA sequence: TGTGCCAGCAAAGTGGCAGGGGACACTGAAGCTTTCTTT. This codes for CASKVAGDTEAFF.

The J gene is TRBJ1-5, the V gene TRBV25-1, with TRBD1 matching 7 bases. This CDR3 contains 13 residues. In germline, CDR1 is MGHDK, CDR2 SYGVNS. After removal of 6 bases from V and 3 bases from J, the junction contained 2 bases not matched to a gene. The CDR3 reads CASRGTVNQPQHF. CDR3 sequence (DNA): TGTGCCAGCAGAGGGACAGTCAATCAGCCCCAGCATTTT.

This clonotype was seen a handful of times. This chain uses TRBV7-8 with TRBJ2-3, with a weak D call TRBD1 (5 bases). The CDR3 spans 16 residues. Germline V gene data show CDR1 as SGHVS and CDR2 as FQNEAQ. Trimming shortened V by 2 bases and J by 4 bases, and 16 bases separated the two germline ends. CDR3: CASSLRGSPSPDTQYF. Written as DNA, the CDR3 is TGTGCCAGCAGCTTAAGGGGCAGTCCCTCCCCAGATACGCAGTATTTT.

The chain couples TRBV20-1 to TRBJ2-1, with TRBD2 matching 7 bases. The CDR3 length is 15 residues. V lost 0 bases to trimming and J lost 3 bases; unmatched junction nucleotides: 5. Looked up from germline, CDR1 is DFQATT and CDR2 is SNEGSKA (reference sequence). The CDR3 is CSARDRLADYNEQFF. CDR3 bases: TGCAGTGCTAGAGATCGGCTAGCGGACTACAATGAGCAGTTCTTC.

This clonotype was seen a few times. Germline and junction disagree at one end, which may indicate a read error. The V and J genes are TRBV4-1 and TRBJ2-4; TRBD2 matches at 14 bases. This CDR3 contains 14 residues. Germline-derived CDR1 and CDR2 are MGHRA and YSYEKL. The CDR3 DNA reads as TGCGCCAGCAGCCAAGTGGAGACTAGCGGGGGGGCGGAATTC. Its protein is CASSQVETSGGAEF.

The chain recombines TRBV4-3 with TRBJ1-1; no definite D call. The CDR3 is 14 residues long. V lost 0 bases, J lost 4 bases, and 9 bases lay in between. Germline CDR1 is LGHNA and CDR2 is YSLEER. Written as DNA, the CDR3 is TGCGCCAGCAGCCAAGATACCGGGAGCACTGAAGCTTTCTTT. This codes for CASSQDTGSTEAFF.

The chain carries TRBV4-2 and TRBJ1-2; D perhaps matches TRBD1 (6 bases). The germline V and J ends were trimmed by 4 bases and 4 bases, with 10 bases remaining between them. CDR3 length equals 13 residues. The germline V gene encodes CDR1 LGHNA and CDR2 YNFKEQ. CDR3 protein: CASSRMDSYGYTF. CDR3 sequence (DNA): TGTGCCAGCAGCCGAATGGACAGCTATGGCTACACCTTC.

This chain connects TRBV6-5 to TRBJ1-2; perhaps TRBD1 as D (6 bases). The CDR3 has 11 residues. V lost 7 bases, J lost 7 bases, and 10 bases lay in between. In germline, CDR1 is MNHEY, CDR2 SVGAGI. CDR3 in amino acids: CASKTGIGYTF. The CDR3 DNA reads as TGTGCCAGCAAAACAGGGATTGGCTACACCTTC.